This T cell receptor beta chain was identified in a study of glioma-infiltrating T cells. This clonotype is medium-sized (0.01 to 0.1%) within its sample. Its specificity is not known. CDR1 is MNHEY and CDR2 is SMNVEV in the germline V gene (reference sequence). The CDR3 runs 13 residues. V lost 6 bases, J lost 4 bases, and 12 bases lay in between. Findings and limits, study-wide: Only very few CDR3 sequences appeared in both tissue and blood.

The iRepertoire nested amplicon-rescue multiplex PCR amplified TCR alpha and beta CDR3s from RNA. For one-step reverse transcription and amplification, roughly 85-450 ng of tissue mRNA or PBMC total RNA was used. MiXCR was run by TCRdb on the multiplex PCR reads, yielding one entry per CDR3 protein. This sample yields some 22,000 distinct CDR3 sequences, of which around 24% are seen a single time; less than 15% belongs to the top ten. Sequenced material: glioma tissue, nonneoplastic brain tissue, or PBMCs (not recorded which). The rearrangement joins TRBV27 to TRBJ1-2, with D uncertain. The TCR comes from a human donor with low-grade glioma or glioblastoma, undergoing nonglioma brain surgery, or in good health (not recorded which). The CDR3 bases are TGTGCCAGCAGCCAGAGTCGTGGCTATGGCTACACCTTC. Residues: CASSQSRGYGYTF.